This TCR beta chain was sequenced in a study of CD8 T cells in Susac syndrome. RNA totalling roughly 0.45 to 1 ug underwent reverse transcription with random hexamers. TCRdb re-analysed the immunoSEQ multiplex PCR reads in MiXCR, keeping a single row per CDR3 protein. The sample includes about 120,000 distinct CDR3 sequences, around 95% seen only once; the top ten take around 0.1%. This clonotype was recorded once. The CDR3 runs 16 residues. V was clipped by 2 bases and J by 2 bases, with 13 bases between them. Per germline, CDR1 LGHNA and CDR2 YNFKEQ. The sample comprised CD4+ T cells from PBMCs. The V gene is TRBV4-2, the J gene TRBJ2-1; possibly TRBD2 for D (6 bases). The sequence came from a human donor in good health. The CDR3 nucleotides are TGTGCCAGCAGCCAATCCGGGACTCAACCCTACAATGAGCAGTTCTTC. Translating gives CASSQSGTQPYNEQFF.